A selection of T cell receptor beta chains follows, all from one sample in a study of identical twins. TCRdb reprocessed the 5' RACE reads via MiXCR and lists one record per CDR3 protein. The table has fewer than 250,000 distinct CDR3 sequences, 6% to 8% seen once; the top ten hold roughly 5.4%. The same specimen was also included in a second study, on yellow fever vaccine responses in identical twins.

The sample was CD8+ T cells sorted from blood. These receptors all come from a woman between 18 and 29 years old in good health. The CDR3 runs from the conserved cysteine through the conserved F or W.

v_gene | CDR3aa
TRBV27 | CASSPPGLAARSYEQYF
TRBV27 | CASSLRGGGTSYEQYF
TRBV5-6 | CASSLLRDREDGYTF
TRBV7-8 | CASSWRALETQYF
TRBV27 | CASSFGGQGEQFF
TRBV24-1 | CATSDPTHSPAETQYF
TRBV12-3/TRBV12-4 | CASSTGSNNYGYTF
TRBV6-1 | CASSEESGRADEQFF
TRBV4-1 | CASSPSGGWVFF
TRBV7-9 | CASRSLAGGPDYNEQFF
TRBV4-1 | CASSQDRLGRSEAFF
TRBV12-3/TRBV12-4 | CASSLARVQETQYF
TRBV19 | CASSLSVPLNEQFF
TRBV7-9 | CAFGLAGTTDTQYF
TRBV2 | CASQDYLAYEQYF
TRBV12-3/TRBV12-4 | CASSLVLAEEQYF
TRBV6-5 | CASSYQQGGNSPLHF
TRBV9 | CASSVDPATNYGYTF
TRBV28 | CASTQSRTENTEAFF
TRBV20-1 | CSARGGSTDTQYF
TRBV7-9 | CASSLAGYTQKNIQYF
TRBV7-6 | CASSLRPDRVGETQYF
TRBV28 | CASSLRPTYPQETQYF
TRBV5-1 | CASSGEGKIYEQYF
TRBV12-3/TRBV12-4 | CASSPEQGDLTEAFF
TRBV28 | CASSSSGEGGEQFF
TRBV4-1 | CASSLQTGRGLSYEQYF
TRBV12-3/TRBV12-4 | CASSLSGTSGSGEQFF
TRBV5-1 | CASSLTFGGPSYEQYF
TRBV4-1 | CASSERTGKDTEAFF
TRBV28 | CASSWGLPGNSPLHF
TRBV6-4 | CASSDRQGEGNEQFF
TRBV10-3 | CAINPGVAYEQYF
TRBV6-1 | CASSPLPADEQFF
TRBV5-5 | CASSGVEWEEETQYF
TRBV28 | CASSPSTSGRIGELFF
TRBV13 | CASSLQEVTETQYF